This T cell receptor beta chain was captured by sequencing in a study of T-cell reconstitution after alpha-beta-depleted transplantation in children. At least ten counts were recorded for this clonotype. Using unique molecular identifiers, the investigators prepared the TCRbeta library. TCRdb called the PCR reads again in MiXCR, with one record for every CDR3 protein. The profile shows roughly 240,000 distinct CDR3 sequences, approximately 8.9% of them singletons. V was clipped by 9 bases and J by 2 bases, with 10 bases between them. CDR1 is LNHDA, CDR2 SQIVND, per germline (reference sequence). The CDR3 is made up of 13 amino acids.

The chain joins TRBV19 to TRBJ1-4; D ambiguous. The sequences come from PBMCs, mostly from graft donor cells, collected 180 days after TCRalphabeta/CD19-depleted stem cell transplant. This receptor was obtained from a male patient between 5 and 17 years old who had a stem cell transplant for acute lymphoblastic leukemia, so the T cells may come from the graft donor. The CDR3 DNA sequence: TGTGCCAGCCACCGGACTACTAATGAAAAACTGTTTTTT. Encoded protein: CASHRTTNEKLFF.